This T cell receptor (beta chain) stems from a study of identical twins. Template switching added a universal primer site, and cDNA bore unique molecular identifiers. TCRdb used MiXCR to reprocess the 5' RACE reads, holding one entry per CDR3 protein. This table has just under 550,000 distinct CDR3 sequences, approximately 14% appearing once. Study results and limitations: The more abundant beta clonotypes in cord blood had fewer insertions, and memory repertoires did not show this.

There are many counts of this clonotype. Its matching antigen is unknown. Germline assignment: CDR1 MGHRA and CDR2 YSYEKL. V gave up 2 bases and J gave up 0 bases, with 16 bases separating them. CDR3 length: 17 amino acids. The data also belong to a second study, concerning yellow fever vaccine responses in identical twins.

Sequencing used CD4+ T cells sorted from blood. This rearrangement joins TRBV4-1 to TRBJ1-2; tentatively, D is TRBD1 (5 bases). This sequence was found in a woman aged 18-30 years in good health. The CDR3 spells CASSQPTAGGANYGYTF. As DNA, the CDR3 is TGCGCCAGCAGCCAACCGACAGCCGGGGGAGCTAACTATGGCTACACCTTC.